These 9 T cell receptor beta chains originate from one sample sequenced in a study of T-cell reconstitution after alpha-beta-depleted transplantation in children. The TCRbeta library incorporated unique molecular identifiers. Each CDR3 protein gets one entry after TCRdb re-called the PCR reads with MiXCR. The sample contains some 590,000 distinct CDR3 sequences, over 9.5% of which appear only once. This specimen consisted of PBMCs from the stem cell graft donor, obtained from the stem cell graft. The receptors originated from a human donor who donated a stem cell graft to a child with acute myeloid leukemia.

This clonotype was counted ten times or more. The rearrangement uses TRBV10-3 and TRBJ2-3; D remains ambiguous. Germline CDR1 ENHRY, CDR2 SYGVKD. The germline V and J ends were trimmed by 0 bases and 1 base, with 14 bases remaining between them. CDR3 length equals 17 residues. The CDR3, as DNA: TGTGCCATCAGTGAGTCGTTGTTCCCCGCGGGCACAGATACGCAGTATTTT. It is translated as CAISESLFPAGTDTQYF.

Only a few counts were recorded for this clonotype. CDR3 coding DNA: TGCGCCAGCAGCCCACAGGGTAGGCCCACAGATACGCAGTATTTT. Its protein is CASSPQGRPTDTQYF. This chain joins TRBV5-1 and TRBJ2-3; weak D call: TRBD1 (6 bases). V dropped 4 bases and J dropped 2 bases, with 14 bases sitting between them. This CDR3 has 15 amino acids. The V gene's germline CDR1 is SGHRS and CDR2 YFSETQ.

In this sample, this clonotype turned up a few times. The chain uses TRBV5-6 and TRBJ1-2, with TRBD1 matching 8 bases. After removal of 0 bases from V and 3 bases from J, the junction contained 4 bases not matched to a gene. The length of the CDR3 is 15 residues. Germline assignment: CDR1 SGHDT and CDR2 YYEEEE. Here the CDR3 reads CASSLDRGSYYGYTF. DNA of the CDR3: TGTGCCAGCAGCTTGGACAGGGGGAGTTACTATGGCTACACCTTC. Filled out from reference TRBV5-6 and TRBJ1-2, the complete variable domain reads DAGVTQSPTHLIKTRGQQVTLRCSPKSGHDTVSWYQQALGQGPQFIFQYYEEEERQRGNFPDRFSGHQFPNYSSELNVNALLLGDSALYLCASSLDRGSYYGYTFGSGTRLTVV.

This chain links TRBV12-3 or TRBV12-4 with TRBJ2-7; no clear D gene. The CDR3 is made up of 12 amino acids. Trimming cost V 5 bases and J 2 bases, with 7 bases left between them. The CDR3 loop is CASSPFPYEQYF. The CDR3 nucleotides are TGTGCCAGCAGTCCCTTCCCCTACGAGCAGTACTTC.

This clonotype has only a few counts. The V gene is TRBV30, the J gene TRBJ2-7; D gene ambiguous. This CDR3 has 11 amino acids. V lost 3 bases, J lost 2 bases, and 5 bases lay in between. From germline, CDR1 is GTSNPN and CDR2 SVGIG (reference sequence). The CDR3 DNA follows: TGTGCCTGGAGCGGACCCTACGAGCAGTACTTC. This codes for CAWSGPYEQYF.

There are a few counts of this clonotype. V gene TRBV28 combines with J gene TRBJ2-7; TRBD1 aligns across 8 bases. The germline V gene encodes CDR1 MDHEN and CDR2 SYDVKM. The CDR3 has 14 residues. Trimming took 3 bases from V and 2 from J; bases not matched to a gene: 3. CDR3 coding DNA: TGTGCCAGCAGTTTTCAGGGACAGGCCTACGAGCAGTACTTC. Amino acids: CASSFQGQAYEQYF.

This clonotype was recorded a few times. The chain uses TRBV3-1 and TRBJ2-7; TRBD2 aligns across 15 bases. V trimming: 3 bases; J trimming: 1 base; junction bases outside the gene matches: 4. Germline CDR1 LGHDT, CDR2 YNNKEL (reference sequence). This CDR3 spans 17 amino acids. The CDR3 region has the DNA TGTGCCAGCAGCCACGGGACTAGCGGGGGGATTTCCTACGAGCAGTACTTC. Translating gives CASSHGTSGGISYEQYF.

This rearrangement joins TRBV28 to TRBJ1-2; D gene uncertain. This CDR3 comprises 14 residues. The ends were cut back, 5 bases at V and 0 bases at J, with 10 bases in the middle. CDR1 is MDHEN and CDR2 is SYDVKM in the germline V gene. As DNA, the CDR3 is TGTGCCAGCAGTCCCCATCCTCCTAACTATGGCTACACCTTC. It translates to CASSPHPPNYGYTF.

CDR3 coding DNA: TGTGCCACCAGTGATCGGAGACTAGCGGAGAACAATGAGCAGTTCTTC. Protein sequence: CATSDRRLAENNEQFF. The J gene is TRBJ2-1, the V gene TRBV24-1; 9 positions agree with TRBD2. V shed 3 bases and J 5 bases; nucleotides not matched to a gene: 7. This CDR3 contains 16 residues. CDR1 and CDR2 from the germline V gene are KGHDR and SFDVKD.